This T cell receptor (beta chain) was captured by sequencing in a study of blood T cells in healthy people across ages. The study's findings and limits: Unsorted PBMCs prevented conclusive naive versus antigen-experienced comparison.

Germline V CDR1 and CDR2: SGDLS, YYNGEE. The V and J ends lost 3 bases and 1 base respectively, with 12 bases between them. CDR3 length: 15 residues. A second roughly 6 to 12 cycle PCR used barcoded and J-beta primers. Via MiXCR, TCRdb re-called the 5' RACE reads, giving one row per CDR3 protein. The sample contains approximately 820,000 distinct CDR3 sequences, under 55% of which appear only once. Russia was home to the donors, healthy Caucasian individuals aged about 6 to 90. Researchers isolated at least 7 million PBMCs per sample. With regard to this clonotype: Its target is unknown.

The receptor was derived from a man aged 55-75 years in good health. Material for sequencing was blood. This chain links TRBV9 with TRBJ2-3; D is possibly TRBD1 (6 bases). This chain's CDR3 is CASSEQGGGTDTQYF. The CDR3 coding sequence is TGTGCCAGCAGCGAACAGGGCGGTGGCACAGATACGCAGTATTTT. Full variable domain (outside the CDR3, taken from reference TRBV9 and TRBJ2-3): DSGVTQTPKHLITATGQRVTLRCSPRSGDLSVYWYQQSLDQGLQFLIQYYNGEERAKGNILERFSAQQFPDLHSELNLSSLELGDSALYFCASSEQGGGTDTQYFGPGTRLTVL.